The next 7 T cell receptor beta chains were all read from a single sample in a study of blood T cell repertoires in COVID-19. Libraries were prepared by immunoSEQ multiplex PCR; TCRdb keeps only in-frame clonotypes and omits some of them. The table includes about 39,000 clones, more than 70% detected once. Sequencing used peripheral blood. Every receptor here comes from a man aged 55 to 70 with acute or convalescent COVID-19.

V is TRBV10-3 and J is TRBJ2-3, with 15 bases matching TRBD2. The CDR3 loop spans 18 amino acids. V lost 6 bases to trimming and J lost 4 bases; unmatched junction nucleotides: 11. CDR1 ENHRY and CDR2 SYGVKD come from the germline V gene. CDR3 sequence (DNA): TGTGCCATCAGCCGGACTAGCGGGGGGGCCTTAATCCCAGATACGCAGTATTTT. It specifies CAISRTSGGALIPDTQYF.

This sequence joins TRBV4-3 and TRBJ2-3, with D possibly TRBD1 on 5 matching bases. V dropped 0 bases and J dropped 3 bases, with 7 bases sitting between them. CDR3 length equals 14 residues. Germline CDR1 is LGHNA and CDR2 is YSLEER. The CDR3 protein is CASSQDRATDTQYF. CDR3 bases: TGCGCCAGCAGCCAAGACAGGGCGACAGATACGCAGTATTTT.

The chain combines TRBV14 with TRBJ1-4; TRBD1 matches at 10 bases. V trimming: 5 bases; J trimming: 7 bases; junction bases outside the gene matches: 7. The CDR3 spans 15 residues. Germline CDR1 and CDR2: SGHDN and FVKESK. CDR3 amino acids: CASSNRQGAGEKLFF. For the CDR3, the DNA is TGTGCCAGCAGCAATAGACAGGGGGCGGGTGAAAAACTGTTTTTT.

The genes are TRBV2 and TRBJ1-1; no firm D call. The germline V gene encodes CDR1 SNHLY and CDR2 FYNNEI. The CDR3 has 11 residues. V dropped 6 bases and J dropped 1 base, with 3 bases sitting between them. DNA for the CDR3: TGTGCCAGCAGCAGGAACACTGAAGCTTTCTTT. It yields the protein CASSRNTEAFF.

This clone has only a few counts. This chain joins TRBV28 and TRBJ1-5, with D tentatively TRBD1 (6 bases). Germline assignment: CDR1 MDHEN and CDR2 SYDVKM. The CDR3 has 15 amino acids. V gave up 7 bases and J gave up 3 bases, with 16 bases separating them. This CDR3 is CASTSGGHTNQPQHF. The CDR3 DNA reads TGTGCCAGCACCTCTGGGGGACATACCAATCAGCCCCAGCATTTT. Full variable domain (remainder filled in from reference TRBV28 and TRBJ1-5): DVKVTQSSRYLVKRTGEKVFLECVQDMDHENMFWYRQDPGLGLRLIYFSYDVKMKEKGDIPEGYSVSREKKERFSLILESASTNQTSMYLCASTSGGHTNQPQHFGDGTRLSIL.

This clone was detected once. The chain has TRBV5-4 and TRBJ1-1, with 7 bases that match TRBD1. Germline values: CDR1 SGHNT, CDR2 YYREEE (reference sequence). The CDR3 contains 16 residues. The V gene end was trimmed by 0 bases and the J gene end by 1 base; junction bases not matched to a gene: 6. The CDR3 DNA reads TGTGCCAGCAGCTTGGACAGGGGAGTGGGGAACACTGAAGCTTTCTTT. Amino acids: CASSLDRGVGNTEAFF.

For the CDR3, the DNA is TGTGCCAGCAGCCAAGATCCGGGGACAGGCTACGAGCAGTACTTC. Translation gives CASSQDPGTGYEQYF. The genes are TRBV4-2 and TRBJ2-7; TRBD1 matches at 8 bases. The CDR3 covers 15 residues. CDR1 LGHNA and CDR2 YNFKEQ come from the germline V gene. The trim removed 0 bases at V and 3 bases at J, leaving 4 bases unmatched.